This TCR beta chain was sequenced in a study of T cell clonality in common variable immunodeficiency. Most patients and controls had Caucasian heritage. The CDR3 runs 12 residues. Trimming pared 4 bases from V and 5 bases from J, leaving 6 bases between. Looked up from germline, CDR1 is SEHNR and CDR2 is FQNEAQ (reference sequence). This clone has ten or more counts. The observed sequence ends 3 residues before the CDR3 terminus, with the missing tail filled in from the germline J gene. The method was immunoSEQ multiplex PCR; TCRdb's version includes in-frame clones alone and lacks a portion of them. The sample is made up of 75,000 to 85,000 clones, none counted only once.

The chain employs TRBV7-9 and TRBJ2-1, with a possible D match to TRBD2 (6 bases). The source of this sequence is a person between 18 and 75 years old in good health. Sequenced input: peripheral blood mononuclear cells. The CDR3 here is CASSWGDNEQFF. The CDR3 DNA, read in part, is TGTGCCAGCAGCTGGGGGGACAATGAG.